What follows is one TCR beta chain and its context. The antigen remains unidentified. These data are taken from a study of T cell responses to AZD1222 COVID-19 vaccine. Study findings and constraints: Possibly, clonal diversity was underestimated; donors were largely white British and included more females.

From germline, CDR1 is ENHRY and CDR2 SYGVKD. V lost 4 bases and J lost 5, with 9 bases in between. This CDR3 region has 13 residues. Repertoires were generated with immunoSEQ multiplex PCR, while TCRdb's copy carries only in-frame clones and drops some. The data show approximately 100,000 clones, around nine tenths seen once. The J gene is TRBJ1-5, the V gene TRBV10-3, with D uncertain. Sequenced material: peripheral blood, taken on day 0 of AZD1222 vaccination. This clonotype was sampled from an adult in good health. CDR3 nucleotide sequence: TGTGCCATCAGTGGTTACCGAGATCAGCCCCAGCATTTT. Protein: CAISGYRDQPQHF.